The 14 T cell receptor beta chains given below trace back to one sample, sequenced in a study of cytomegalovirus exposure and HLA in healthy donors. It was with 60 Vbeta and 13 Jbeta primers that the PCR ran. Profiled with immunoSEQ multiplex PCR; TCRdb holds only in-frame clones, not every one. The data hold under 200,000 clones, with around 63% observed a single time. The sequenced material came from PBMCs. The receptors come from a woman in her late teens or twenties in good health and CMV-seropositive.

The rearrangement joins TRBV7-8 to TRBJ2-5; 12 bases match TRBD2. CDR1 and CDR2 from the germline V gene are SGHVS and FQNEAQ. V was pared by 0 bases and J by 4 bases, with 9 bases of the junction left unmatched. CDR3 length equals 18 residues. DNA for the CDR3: TGTGCCAGCAGCTTAGCGAGGAGACTAGCGGGAGCGGCAGAGACCCAGTACTTC. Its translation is CASSLARRLAGAAETQYF.

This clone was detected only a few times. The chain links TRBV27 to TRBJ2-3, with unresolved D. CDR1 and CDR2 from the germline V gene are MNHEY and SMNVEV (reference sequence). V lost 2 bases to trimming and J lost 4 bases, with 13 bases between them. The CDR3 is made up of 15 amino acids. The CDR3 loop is CASSLRLVAADTQYF. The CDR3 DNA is TGTGCCAGCAGTTTACGCTTGGTAGCTGCAGATACGCAGTATTTT.

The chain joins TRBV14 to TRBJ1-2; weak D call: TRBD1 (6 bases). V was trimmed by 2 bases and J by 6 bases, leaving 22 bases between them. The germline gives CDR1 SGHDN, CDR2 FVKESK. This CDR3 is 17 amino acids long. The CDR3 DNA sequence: TGTGCCAGCAGCCAACTACAGGGTTCGGGTCGAGTGGATGGCTACACCTTC. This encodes CASSQLQGSGRVDGYTF.

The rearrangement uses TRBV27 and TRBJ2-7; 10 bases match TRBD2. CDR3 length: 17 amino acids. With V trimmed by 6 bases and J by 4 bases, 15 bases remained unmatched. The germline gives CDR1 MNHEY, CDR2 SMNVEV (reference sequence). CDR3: CASSPSSKLAGEYEQYF. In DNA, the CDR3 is TGTGCCAGCAGCCCCTCCTCCAAGCTAGCGGGAGAATACGAGCAGTACTTC.

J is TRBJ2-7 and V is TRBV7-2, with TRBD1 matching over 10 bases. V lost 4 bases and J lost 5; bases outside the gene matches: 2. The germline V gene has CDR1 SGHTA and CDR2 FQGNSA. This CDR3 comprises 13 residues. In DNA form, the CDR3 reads TGTGCCAGCAGCTGGGACAGGGGCCACGAGCAGTACTTC. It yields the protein CASSWDRGHEQYF.

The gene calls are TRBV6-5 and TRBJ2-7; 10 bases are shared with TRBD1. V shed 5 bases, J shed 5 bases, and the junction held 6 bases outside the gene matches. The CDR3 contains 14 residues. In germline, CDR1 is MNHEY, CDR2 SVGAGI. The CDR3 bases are TGTGCCAGCAGTCCCGGGACAGGGGTGAACGAGCAGTACTTC. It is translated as CASSPGTGVNEQYF.

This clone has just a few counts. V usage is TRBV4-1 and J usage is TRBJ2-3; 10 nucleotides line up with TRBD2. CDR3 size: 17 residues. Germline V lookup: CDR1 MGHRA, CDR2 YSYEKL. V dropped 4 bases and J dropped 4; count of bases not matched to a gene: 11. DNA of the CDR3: TGCGCCAGCAGCCTAAGGGGGCTAGCGGGGGATTCAGATACGCAGTATTTT. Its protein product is CASSLRGLAGDSDTQYF.

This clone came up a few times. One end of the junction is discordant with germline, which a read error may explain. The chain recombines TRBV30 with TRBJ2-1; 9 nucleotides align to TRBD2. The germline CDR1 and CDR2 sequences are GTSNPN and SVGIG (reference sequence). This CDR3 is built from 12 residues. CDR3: CAWSPAGGLILF. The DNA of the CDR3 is TGTGCCTGGAGTCCGGCGGGAGGGCTGATTCTCTTC.

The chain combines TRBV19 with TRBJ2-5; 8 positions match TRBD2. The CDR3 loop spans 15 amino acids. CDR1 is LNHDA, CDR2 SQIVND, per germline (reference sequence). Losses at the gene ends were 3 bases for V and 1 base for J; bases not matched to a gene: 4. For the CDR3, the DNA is TGTGCCAGTAGTATGGGACTAGGTCTCCAAGAGACCCAGTACTTC. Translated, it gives CASSMGLGLQETQYF.

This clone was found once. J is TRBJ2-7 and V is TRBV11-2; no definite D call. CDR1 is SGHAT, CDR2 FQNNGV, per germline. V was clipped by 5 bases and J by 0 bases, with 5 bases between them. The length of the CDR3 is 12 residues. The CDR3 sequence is CASSASSYEQYF. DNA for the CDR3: TGTGCCAGCAGCGCTAGCTCCTACGAGCAGTACTTC.

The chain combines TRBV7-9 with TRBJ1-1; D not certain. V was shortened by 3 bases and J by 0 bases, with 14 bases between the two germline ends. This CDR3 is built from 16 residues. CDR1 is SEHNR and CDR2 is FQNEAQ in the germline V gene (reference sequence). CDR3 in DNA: TGTGCCAGCAGCTTCTTTGGGAGGGAGATGAACACTGAAGCTTTCTTT. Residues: CASSFFGREMNTEAFF.

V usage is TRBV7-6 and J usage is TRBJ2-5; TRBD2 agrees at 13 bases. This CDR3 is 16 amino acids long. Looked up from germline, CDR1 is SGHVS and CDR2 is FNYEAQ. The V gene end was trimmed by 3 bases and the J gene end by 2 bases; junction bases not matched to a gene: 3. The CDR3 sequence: CASSLGTSGAQETQYF. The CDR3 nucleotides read TGTGCCAGCAGCTTGGGGACTAGCGGGGCACAAGAGACCCAGTACTTC.

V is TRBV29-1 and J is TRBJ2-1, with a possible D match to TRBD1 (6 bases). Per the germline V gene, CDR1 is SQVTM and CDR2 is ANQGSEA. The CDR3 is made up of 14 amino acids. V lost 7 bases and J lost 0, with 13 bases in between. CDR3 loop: CSGGTSSSYNEQFF. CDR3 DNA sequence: TGCAGCGGTGGGACATCGAGCTCCTACAATGAGCAGTTCTTC.

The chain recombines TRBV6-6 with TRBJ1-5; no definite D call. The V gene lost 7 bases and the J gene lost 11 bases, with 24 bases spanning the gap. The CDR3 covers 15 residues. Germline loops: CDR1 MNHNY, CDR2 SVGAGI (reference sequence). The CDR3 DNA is TGTGCCAGCATCGAGAGGGCTTCAAGCGTCCCTACCCAGCATTTT. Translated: CASIERASSVPTQHF.